This T cell receptor beta chain was recorded in a study of cytomegalovirus exposure and HLA in healthy donors. General study points: The HLA-A and HLA-B alleles of most subjects were reportedly predicted accurately from TCR beta sequences. The presence/absence work took it that sequencing depth was about the same across donors.

The PCR employed 60 Vbeta primers together with 13 Jbeta primers. Produced via immunoSEQ multiplex PCR; TCRdb's table is partial and in-frame only. The repertoire holds roughly 130,000 clones, with roughly 78% as singletons. Points on this clone: Its antigen is still unknown.

Material: PBMCs. This TCR came from a man aged 35-49 years in good health and CMV-seronegative.

CDR3 in amino acids: CATSSMPGSGSEQYF. The CDR3 DNA sequence: TGTGCCACCAGCAGTATGCCGGGCAGCGGGTCAGAGCAGTACTTC. V is TRBV15 and J is TRBJ2-7; D might be TRBD2 (6 bases). The CDR3 is 15 amino acids. V lost 3 bases and J 7 bases, leaving 19 bases between the germline ends. Germline CDR1 reads LNHNV; CDR2 reads YYDKDF (reference sequence).